The present entry profiles one T cell receptor beta chain with its context. This specimen comes from a study of blood T cell repertoires in COVID-19. The wider study: The samples span acute and convalescent COVID-19 from the United States, Italy and Spain. The cDNA or gDNA used as material had been derived from T cells, B-cell-depleted T cells, or PBMCs.

TCRdb's copy holds only in-frame clones and misses some; the assay was immunoSEQ multiplex PCR. The sample shows 270,000 or so clones, roughly 84% of them seen only once. Trimming cost V 7 bases and J 9 bases; bases outside gene matches: 7. The CDR3 is made up of 14 amino acids. Germline V CDR1 and CDR2: SGHTA, FQGNSA. The sequenced sample was peripheral blood. The rearrangement links TRBV7-2 to TRBJ1-6; 9 bases are shared with TRBD1. This TCR was recovered from a woman aged 18-29 years with acute or convalescent COVID-19. CDR3 nucleotides: TGTGCCAGCAATCCGGGACAGGGAAGTTCACCCCTCCACTTT. Translation gives CASNPGQGSSPLHF.